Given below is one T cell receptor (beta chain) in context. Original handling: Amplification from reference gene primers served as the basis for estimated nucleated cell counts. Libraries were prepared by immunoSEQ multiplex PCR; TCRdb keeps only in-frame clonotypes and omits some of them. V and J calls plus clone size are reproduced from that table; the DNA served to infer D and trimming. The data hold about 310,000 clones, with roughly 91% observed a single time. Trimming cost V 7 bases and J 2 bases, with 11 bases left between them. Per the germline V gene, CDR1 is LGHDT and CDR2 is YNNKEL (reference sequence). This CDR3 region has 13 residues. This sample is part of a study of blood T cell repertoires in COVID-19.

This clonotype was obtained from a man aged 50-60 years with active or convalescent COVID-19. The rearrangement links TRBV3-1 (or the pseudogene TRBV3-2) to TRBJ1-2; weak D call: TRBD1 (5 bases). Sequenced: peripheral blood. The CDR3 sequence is CASTMGLNYGYTF. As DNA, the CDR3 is TGTGCCAGCACTATGGGACTAAACTATGGCTACACCTTC.